This entry lists 23 T cell receptor beta chains sequenced from one sample in a study of CD8+ T cells in alopecia areata (dated by TCRdb to 2016 to 2019). Libraries were constructed by the immunoSEQ multiplex PCR assay. For TCR sequencing, RNA was extracted from every sample and reverse transcribed into cDNA to serve as template. Held by TCRdb, this immuneACCESS table contains in-frame sequences only and omits some clones. Under half of the omission traces to an unresolved V gene where checked; the cause of the rest is unknown. This sample contains around 100,000 clones, none of which is a singleton. Around a fifth of the sample comes from the top ten. Sequenced: lesional skin. These receptor sequences come from a C3H/HeJ mouse with alopecia areata. For this strain, the MHC haplotype is H2-k.

Comment on this clone: Gene names follow the mouse nomenclature. The CDR3 is cut off 4 residues early in the read; its end comes from the germline J gene. The genes are TRBV19 and TRBJ2-1; 9 bases match TRBD2. The length of the CDR3 is 14 residues. In germline, CDR1 is FNHDT, CDR2 SITEND (reference sequence). The CDR3 protein is CASSTDWGEAEQFF. The part of the CDR3 DNA that was read is TGTGCCAGCAGTACGGACTGGGGAGAAGCT.

A few counts support this clone. The gene names here belong to mouse. The read gets to within 4 residues of the CDR3 end, and the germline J gene fills in the rest. The chain recombines TRBV16 with TRBJ2-1, with TRBD1 matching 10 bases. Germline lookup yields CDR1 SGHSA and CDR2 FRNQAP. This CDR3 is built from 16 residues. The V gene end was trimmed by 1 base and the J gene end by 4 bases; junction bases not matched to a gene: 4. CDR3 DNA, as far as it was read: TGTGCAAGCAGCTTAGCGCCGGGACAGGGGTATGCT. Translating gives CASSLAPGQGYA. The whole CDR3 protein reads CASSLAPGQGYAEQFF.

This clone has just a few counts. The germline and genes are mouse ones. Sequencing ends 4 residues short of the CDR3 end; the germline J gene provides the rest. V is TRBV1 and J is TRBJ2-5; D remains unclear. This CDR3 region has 14 residues. Per germline, CDR1 NSQYPW and CDR2 LRSPGD (reference sequence). The CDR3 bases that were read are TGCACCTGCAGTGCAGCCTGGCCTCCGGAC. It encodes CTCSAAWPPD. The whole CDR3 sequence is CTCSAAWPPDTQYF.

A few counts support this clone. Mouse names are used for the genes. The CDR3 extends 4 residues past the end of the read, so its final part is completed from the germline J gene. The genes are TRBV13-1 and TRBJ2-5; possible D gene TRBD1, 5 bases. The CDR3 is 14 amino acids. CDR1 and CDR2 from the germline V gene are NSHNY and SYGAGN. Trimming removed 1 base from V and 0 bases from J, with 6 bases in between. The CDR3 is CASSDQGNQDTQYF. The covered CDR3 bases are TGTGCCAGCAGTGATCAGGGAAACCAAGAC.

On this clone: Gene labels here are mouse ones. With the read ending 4 residues before the CDR3 end, the germline J gene is used to fill in that end. The chain uses TRBV13-1 and TRBJ2-1; the D gene is possibly TRBD1 (5 bases). The CDR3 runs to 14 residues. CDR1 and CDR2 (germline): NSHNY, SYGAGN. The DNA read from the CDR3 is TGTGCCAGCAGTGATGCAGGGAAAGGGGCT. Translated, it gives CASSDAGKGA. The whole CDR3 region reads CASSDAGKGAEQFF.

About this clone: Genes here carry mouse names. CDR3 protein: CASSFSRDYAEQFF. CDR3 DNA (partial): TGTGCCAGCAGTTTTTCCAGGGACTATGCT. The J gene is TRBJ2-1, the V gene TRBV14; D is perhaps TRBD1 (5 bases). The sequenced fragment ends 4 residues before the CDR3 boundary, so the rest is inferred from the germline J gene. Trimming removed 2 bases at V and 2 bases at J, with 8 bases between. CDR1 and CDR2 (germline): SGHDT, FRDEAV. This CDR3 has 14 residues.

The table lists this clone with a few counts. Germline and genes here are mouse. The CDR3 extends 4 residues past the end of the read, so its final part is completed from the germline J gene. The V call is TRBV13-3, the J call TRBJ2-2; the D gene is possibly TRBD1 (5 bases). Trimming shortened V by 7 bases and J by 4 bases, and 11 bases separated the two germline ends. Germline CDR1 is NNHDY and CDR2 is SYVADS. This CDR3 is 13 amino acids long. CDR3 DNA, as far as it was read: TGTGCCAGCCAGGGTGATAGCACCGGG. Translation: CASQGDSTG. The complete CDR3 protein is CASQGDSTGQLYF. The full variable domain, completed using reference TRBV13-3 and TRBJ2-2, is EAAVTQSPRSKVAVTGGKVTLSCHQTNNHDYMYWYRQDTGHGLRLIHYSYVADSTEKGDIPDGYKASRPSQENFSLILELASLSQTAVYFCASQGDSTGQLYFGEGSKLTVL.

To note about this clone: Gene names are mouse gene names. With the read ending 4 residues before the CDR3 end, the germline J gene is used to fill in that end. V usage is TRBV14 and J usage is TRBJ2-7; D is possibly TRBD1 (6 bases). The CDR3 sequence is 15 residues long. The germline V gene encodes CDR1 SGHDT and CDR2 FRDEAV. Trimming left V 0 bases short and J 0 bases short, with 10 bases between. CDR3 amino acids: CASSFSGTSSYEQYF. The CDR3 bases that were read are TGTGCCAGCAGTTTCTCCGGGACATCCTCCTAT.

As to this clone: Gene names refer to mouse genes. The read ends 4 residues shy of where the CDR3 ends; the end is completed using the germline J gene. The V and J genes are TRBV1 and TRBJ1-1, with 10 positions matching TRBD1. The CDR3 sequence is 13 residues long. The germline V gene has CDR1 NSQYPW and CDR2 LRSPGD (reference sequence). The CDR3 sequence: CTCSSGTGAEVFF. Incomplete CDR3 DNA: TGCACCTGCAGCTCCGGGACAGGGGCA.

In its sample, this clone was seen a few times. Gene labels here are mouse ones. From the germline J gene comes the end of the CDR3, since the read stops 4 residues before it. The chain joins TRBV13-1 to TRBJ2-7; D is possibly TRBD2 (6 bases). The CDR3 loop spans 13 amino acids. The germline gives CDR1 NSHNY, CDR2 SYGAGN. V lost 3 bases and J 1 base, leaving 8 bases between the germline ends. CDR3 DNA (partial): TGTGCCAGCAGTGGCGACTGGTCCTAT. This gives the protein CASSGDWSY. The entire CDR3 protein reads CASSGDWSYEQYF.

This clone came up a few times. Gene labels here are mouse ones. Read data end 4 residues before the CDR3 end; the end is taken from the germline J gene. The chain carries TRBV19 and TRBJ2-2; TRBD2 matches at 13 bases. The germline CDR1 and CDR2 sequences are FNHDT and SITEND (reference sequence). This CDR3 is built from 16 residues. The trim removed 1 base at V and 5 bases at J, leaving 2 bases unmatched. The sequenced part of the CDR3 DNA is TGTGCCAGCAGTATACCGGGACTGGGGGGGACCGGG. It yields the protein CASSIPGLGGTG. The entire CDR3 is CASSIPGLGGTGQLYF. Full variable domain (outside the CDR3, taken from reference TRBV19 and TRBJ2-2): GGIITQTPKFLIGQEGQKLTLKCQQNFNHDTMYWYRQDSGKGLRLIYYSITENDLQKGDLSEGYDASREKKSSFSLTVTSAQKNEMAVFLCASSIPGLGGTGQLYFGEGSKLTVL.

This clone was seen only a few times. Gene names are mouse gene names. The read stops 4 residues short of the end of the CDR3; the missing end is completed from the germline J gene. The chain couples TRBV19 to TRBJ1-1, with a possible D match to TRBD1 (5 bases). Germline V gene lookup returns CDR1 FNHDT and CDR2 SITEND (reference sequence). The CDR3 has 14 residues. CDR3 DNA (partial): TGTGCCAGCACCCGGGCCACGGGGGGAGCA. It encodes CASTRATGGA. The full CDR3 sequence reads CASTRATGGAEVFF.

With regard to this clone: Here the gene names and germline are mouse. The CDR3 extends 4 residues past the end of the read, so its final part is completed from the germline J gene. The chain is built from TRBV1 and TRBJ2-1; 10 nucleotides agree with TRBD1. Trimming took 7 bases from V and 3 from J; bases not matched to a gene: 6. CDR1 is NSQYPW, CDR2 LRSPGD, per germline (reference sequence). The CDR3 contains 15 residues. Incomplete CDR3 DNA: TGCACCTGCAATGGGGGACAGGGGCCCTATGCT. Protein: CTCNGGQGPYA. The whole CDR3 protein reads CTCNGGQGPYAEQFF.

Of note for this clone: Genes and germline are mouse. Read data end 4 residues before the CDR3 end; the end is taken from the germline J gene. This chain connects TRBV3 to TRBJ2-7, with 8 positions matching TRBD2. This CDR3 spans 12 amino acids. Germline V gives CDR1 SNHLY, CDR2 FYNGKV (reference sequence). The sequenced CDR3 bases are TGTGCCAGCATCACTGGGGGTTAT. Protein product: CASITGGY. The whole CDR3 sequence reads CASITGGYEQYF.

As concerns this clone: The listed genes are named as in mouse. Sequencing ends 4 residues short of the CDR3 end; the germline J gene provides the rest. The genes are TRBV12-1 and TRBJ2-1; 9 bases fit TRBD2. The CDR3 covers 17 residues. V shed 2 bases and J 0 bases; nucleotides not matched to a gene: 7. The germline gives CDR1 SGHSN, CDR2 HYEKVE. The CDR3 is CASSRPTGGLNYAEQFF. The sequenced part of the CDR3 DNA is TGTGCCAGCTCTCGACCGACTGGGGGCCTTAACTATGCT.

This clone was found a few times. Gene names refer to mouse genes. The sequenced fragment ends 4 residues before the CDR3 boundary, so the rest is inferred from the germline J gene. The chain combines TRBV13-3 with TRBJ2-4; possibly TRBD1 for D (5 bases). CDR1 is NNHDY and CDR2 is SYVADS in the germline V gene. This CDR3 is 14 amino acids long. V lost 1 base and J lost 3, with 9 bases in between. Incomplete CDR3 DNA: TGTGCCAGCAGTGATCAGGGCGTACAAAAC. Residues: CASSDQGVQN. The full CDR3 protein reads CASSDQGVQNTLYF.

This clone turned up a few times. Mouse names are used for the genes. Read data end 4 residues before the CDR3 end; the end is taken from the germline J gene. J is TRBJ2-7 and V is TRBV3; 8 positions match TRBD2. Germline V gives CDR1 SNHLY, CDR2 FYNGKV (reference sequence). The CDR3 spans 14 residues. Incomplete CDR3 DNA: TGTGCCAGGCCGTTGGGGGGGGTCCCTTAT. Its translation: CARPLGGVPY. The full CDR3 protein is CARPLGGVPYEQYF.

This clone was seen a few times. At residue 11, TCRdb's protein is not the same as the translated DNA, so the protein here was read from the DNA. Genes and germline are mouse. The read ends 3 residues early relative to the CDR3; the germline J gene fills the gap. The chain uses TRBV13-3 and TRBJ1-6, with D maybe TRBD1 (6 bases). TRBJ1-6 is marked as an open reading frame, function uncertain. Germline V gene lookup returns CDR1 NNHDY and CDR2 SYVADS. This CDR3 is built from 14 residues. Trimming cost V 5 bases and J 7 bases, with 13 bases left between them. The DNA read from the CDR3 is TGTGCCAGCAGCCTCGCAGGGGAGAATTCGCCC. Residues: CASSLAGENSP. The complete CDR3 sequence is CASSLAGENSPLYF.

This clone turned up a few times. Gene names follow the mouse nomenclature. The read ends 4 residues before the CDR3 terminus; that terminus is restored from the germline J gene. The J gene is TRBJ1-1, the V gene TRBV19; 7 bases are a match to TRBD1. Per germline, CDR1 FNHDT and CDR2 SITEND (reference sequence). Unmatched junction bases numbered 5, after V lost 5 bases and J lost 1 base. The CDR3 contains 14 residues. The CDR3 region is CASSPTGANTEVFF. The sequenced part of the CDR3 DNA is TGTGCCAGCAGCCCTACAGGGGCGAACACA.

Details on this clone: The gene names given are mouse names. The observed sequence ends 4 residues before the CDR3 terminus, with the missing tail filled in from the germline J gene. The J gene is TRBJ1-4, the V gene TRBV19, with D perhaps matching TRBD1 (6 bases). This CDR3 comprises 14 residues. Germline V lookup: CDR1 FNHDT, CDR2 SITEND (reference sequence). Trimming took 2 bases from V and 3 from J, leaving 8 bases between them. CDR3 sequence reads: CASSMTGPNERLFF. Partial CDR3 DNA: TGTGCCAGCAGTATGACAGGACCCAACGAA.

This clone was observed a few times. Here the gene names and germline are mouse. Sequencing ends 4 residues short of the CDR3 end; the germline J gene provides the rest. The J gene is TRBJ2-7, the V gene TRBV13-3; 9 nucleotides agree with TRBD2. The V gene end was trimmed by 7 bases and the J gene end by 2 bases; junction bases not matched to a gene: 4. Germline CDR1 and CDR2: NNHDY and SYVADS. This CDR3 region has 13 residues. The CDR3 loop reads CASLGGRPYEQYF. The CDR3 bases that were read are TGTGCCAGCTTGGGGGGGCGCCCCTAT.

Concerning this clone: All gene names here are mouse names. Read coverage stops 4 residues before the CDR3 terminus; the germline J gene supplies the remainder. V gene TRBV13-1 combines with J gene TRBJ2-4; 11 nucleotides agree with TRBD1. CDR3 length equals 13 residues. CDR1 NSHNY and CDR2 SYGAGN come from the germline V gene. The CDR3 here is CASSGTGGNTLYF. The sequenced part of the CDR3 DNA is TGTGCCAGCAGCGGGACAGGGGGAAAC.

A note on this clone: The genes are named according to mouse. The CDR3 end is not reached by the read, which stops 4 residues before it; the germline J gene fills it in. This chain links TRBV13-3 with TRBJ2-7; perhaps TRBD2 as D (7 bases). The CDR3 covers 13 residues. CDR1 is NNHDY and CDR2 is SYVADS in the germline V gene. CDR3 loop: CATGWGARDEQYF. The sequenced part of the CDR3 DNA is TGTGCCACCGGGTGGGGGGCGCGAGAT.